The 14 T cell receptor beta chains reported below all come from one sample, sequenced in a study of metastatic and nonmetastatic thyroid tumors. TCRdb recomputed clones from the PCR reads via MiXCR. Found here are around 25,000 clones, about 26% of them singletons; the top ten hold around 6%. Nobody among the patients had been given any treatment before thyroid surgery. Sequencing used blood. These receptors came from a female donor with papillary thyroid cancer or a benign thyroid nodule (not recorded which). Some clones in this sample may be carry-over from other donors' samples.

V and J are TRBV5-1 and TRBJ2-7; weak D call: TRBD1 (5 bases). Germline CDR1 is SGHRS and CDR2 is YFSETQ. V lost 0 bases to trimming and J lost 2 bases, with 18 bases between them. The CDR3 length is 17 residues. The CDR3 reads CASSLGPGTGKAYEQYF. The CDR3 nucleotides read TGCGCCAGCAGCTTGGGGCCTGGTACAGGCAAAGCCTACGAGCAGTACTTC.

This clone was counted ten times or more. This chain joins TRBV6-1 and TRBJ2-2; 7 nucleotides match TRBD2. CDR1 and CDR2 (germline): MNHNS, SASEGT. This CDR3 has 16 amino acids. V lost 5 bases and J lost 5; bases outside the gene matches: 11. As DNA, the CDR3 is TGTGCCAGCAGTCCTAGGCGGCCCGGGGGGACCGGGGAGCTGTTTTTT. Protein sequence: CASSPRRPGGTGELFF.

V is TRBV6-2 or TRBV6-3 and J is TRBJ2-2, with TRBD2 as a possible D gene (5 bases). The CDR3 has 16 amino acids. V was shortened by 0 bases and J by 6 bases, with 14 bases between the two germline ends. Germline assignment: CDR1 MNHEY and CDR2 SVGEGT. DNA of the CDR3: TGTGCCAGCAGTTACTCGCCGGGATTGGGGTCCGGGGAGCTGTTTTTT. Translation gives CASSYSPGLGSGELFF.

The chain joins TRBV5-1 to TRBJ2-2; D perhaps matches TRBD1 (6 bases). V lost 0 bases and J 5 bases, leaving 11 bases between the germline ends. The germline V gene encodes CDR1 SGHRS and CDR2 YFSETQ. The CDR3 is 15 amino acids. Here the CDR3 reads CASSLGQVETGELFF. CDR3 sequence (DNA): TGCGCCAGCAGCTTGGGACAGGTAGAGACCGGGGAGCTGTTTTTT. The variable domain in full, completed from reference TRBV5-1 and TRBJ2-2, reads KAGVTQTPRYLIKTRGQQVTLSCSPISGHRSVSWYQQTPGQGLQFLFEYFSETQRNKGNFPGRFSGRQFSNSRSEMNVSTLELGDSALYLCASSLGQVETGELFFGEGSRLTVL.

This clone has only a few counts. Within the sample, other DNA sequences also encode this same CDR3. This chain links TRBV6-1 with TRBJ2-3; perhaps TRBD2 as D (6 bases). The V end was cut by 4 bases, the J end by 2 bases, with 13 bases between. The CDR3 runs to 15 residues. Per germline, CDR1 MNHNS and CDR2 SASEGT. CDR3 DNA: TGTGCCAGCAGTGGGGGAGGCGCTATCACAGATACGCAGTATTTT. This codes for CASSGGGAITDTQYF.

This clone was seen a few times. V gene TRBV2 combines with J gene TRBJ1-5; D unclear. Looked up from germline, CDR1 is SNHLY and CDR2 is FYNNEI. This CDR3 contains 15 residues. V was shortened by 2 bases and J by 5 bases, with 13 bases between the two germline ends. CDR3 nucleotides: TGTGCCAGCAGTGAAAGGCAGTCGGTCGATCAGCCCCAGCATTTT. It encodes CASSERQSVDQPQHF.

DNA of the CDR3: TGTGCCAGCAGTTTCGGTCTCTCTGGGGCCAACGTCCTGACTTTC. Its translation is CASSFGLSGANVLTF. The V gene is TRBV28, the J gene TRBJ2-6, with D hard to call. The CDR3 is 15 amino acids. V was clipped by 3 bases and J by 0 bases, with 6 bases between them. Germline CDR1 and CDR2: MDHEN and SYDVKM.

This clone was observed many times. This sequence joins TRBV5-4 and TRBJ2-1; D not resolved. This CDR3 is built from 13 residues. Trimming cost V 1 base and J 8 bases, with 10 bases left between them. Looked up from germline, CDR1 is SGHNT and CDR2 is YYREEE (reference sequence). CDR3 sequence: CASSLLKVDEQFF. CDR3 DNA sequence: TGTGCCAGCAGCTTGTTAAAGGTAGATGAGCAGTTCTTC. Filled out from reference TRBV5-4 and TRBJ2-1, the complete variable domain reads ETGVTQSPTHLIKTRGQQVTLRCSSQSGHNTVSWYQQALGQGPQFIFQYYREEENGRGNFPPRFSGLQFPNYSSELNVNALELDDSALYLCASSLLKVDEQFFGPGTRLTVL.

The chain is built from TRBV3-1 and TRBJ2-1, with 10 bases aligning to TRBD1. The CDR3 runs 12 residues. Germline loops: CDR1 LGHDT, CDR2 YNNKEL (reference sequence). V lost 6 bases and J lost 8; bases outside the gene matches: 1. The CDR3 DNA reads as TGTGCCAGCAGAGACAGGGGGCATGAGCAGTTCTTC. It yields the protein CASRDRGHEQFF.

The V and J genes are TRBV12-3 or TRBV12-4 and TRBJ2-5; TRBD2 is a possible D gene (6 bases). This CDR3 has 15 amino acids. V was trimmed by 5 bases and J by 4 bases, leaving 17 bases between them. In DNA, the CDR3 is TGTGCCAGCAGTCGGTTGGGCGGAGGGGCAGAGACCCAGTACTTC. Translating it yields CASSRLGGGAETQYF.

This clone was seen a few times. CDR3 nucleotides: TGTGCCAGCAGCGACCCCGACAGGGACAATGAAAAACTGTTTTTT. Protein: CASSDPDRDNEKLFF. V gene TRBV28 combines with J gene TRBJ1-4; TRBD1 aligns across 7 bases. The CDR3 runs to 15 residues. V was clipped by 6 bases and J by 5 bases; unmatched bases: 9. Per germline, CDR1 MDHEN and CDR2 SYDVKM.

The count of this clone is one. This chain uses TRBV13 with TRBJ2-1; the match to TRBD2 covers 8 bases. V trimming: 5 bases; J trimming: 4 bases; junction bases outside the gene matches: 10. From germline, CDR1 is PRHDT and CDR2 FYEKMQ (reference sequence). The CDR3 is 16 amino acids. CDR3 DNA: TGTGCCAGCAGCGCTTATAGCGGGACCACATACAATGAGCAGTTCTTC. Its protein product is CASSAYSGTTYNEQFF.

This clone has ten or more counts. The chain employs TRBV9 and TRBJ2-1, with 8 bases matching TRBD2. The CDR3 is 14 amino acids. Germline V gene sequence: CDR1 SGDLS, CDR2 YYNGEE. With V trimmed by 4 bases and J by 8 bases, 8 bases remained unmatched. CDR3 sequence (DNA): TGTGCCAGCAGCATCGGGACTAGTGGTTATGAGCAGTTCTTC. It specifies CASSIGTSGYEQFF.

This clone turned up a few times. The rearrangement links TRBV28 to TRBJ2-2; the D is unclear. CDR3 length: 14 residues. With 3 bases removed from V and 6 bases from J, the gap between germline ends came to 11 bases. CDR1 is MDHEN and CDR2 is SYDVKM in the germline V gene. The DNA of the CDR3 is TGTGCCAGCAGTTTCATGGGTAGGGCCGGGGAGCTGTTTTTT. As protein: CASSFMGRAGELFF.